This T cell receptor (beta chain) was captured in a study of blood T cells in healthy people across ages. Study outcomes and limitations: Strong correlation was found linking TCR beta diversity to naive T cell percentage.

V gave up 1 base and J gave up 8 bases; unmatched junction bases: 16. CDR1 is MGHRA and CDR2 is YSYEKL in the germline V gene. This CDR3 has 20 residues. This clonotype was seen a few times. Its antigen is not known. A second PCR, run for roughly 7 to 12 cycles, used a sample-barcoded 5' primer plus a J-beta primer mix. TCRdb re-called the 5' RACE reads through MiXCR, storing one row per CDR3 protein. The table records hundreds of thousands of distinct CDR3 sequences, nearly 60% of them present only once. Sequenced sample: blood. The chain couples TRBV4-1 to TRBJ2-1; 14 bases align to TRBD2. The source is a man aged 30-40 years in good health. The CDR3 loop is CASSQGSARLAGGPEHEQFF. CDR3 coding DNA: TGCGCCAGCAGCCAAGGGTCAGCTAGACTAGCGGGAGGGCCGGAGCATGAGCAGTTCTTC.